This is a list of T cell receptor beta chains from one sample in a study of a mutant IDH1 vaccine in newly diagnosed glioma. Measured with immunoSEQ multiplex PCR; TCRdb has only the in-frame clones, and not every one. The sample includes tens of thousands of clones, 90% to 95% seen only once; the top ten take over 9%. Source: PBMCs, taken from a glioma patient treated with radiotherapy, temozolomide or both. The receptors shown here come from a man aged 25-45 years with glioma. Each CDR3 is given without its conserved first and last residue. D genes are given only for firm matches.

- | TRBJ2-1 | TRBV15 | ATSRDGRGYNEQF
TRBD2 | TRBJ2-2 | TRBV11-2 | ASSLRQRDYTGELF
- | TRBJ1-2 | TRBV6-5 | ASSSGFPYGYT
TRBD1 | TRBJ1-1 | TRBV6-1 | ASSERGGITEAF
- | TRBJ1-5 | TRBV10-3 | AISVGDTGSAGNQPQH
- | TRBJ1-5 | TRBV5-4 | ASSLGVGNQPQH
- | TRBJ2-1 | TRBV7-8 | ASSRRGGIGNEQF
TRBD1 | TRBJ2-4 | TRBV4-2 | ASSQDSGTGGNIQY
TRBD1 | TRBJ1-2 | TRBV25-1 | ASRDSHYGYT
- | TRBJ2-5 | TRBV30 | AWSVRRRETQY
TRBD1 | TRBJ1-2 | TRBV12-5 | ASGLVRGQGYGYT
- | TRBJ2-3 | TRBV19 | ASTGTDTQY
TRBD1 | TRBJ1-1 | TRBV5-1 | ASSGGQGVTEAF
TRBD1 | TRBJ2-7 | TRBV5-5 | ASSSGQGNPSYEQY
- | TRBJ1-1 | TRBV30 | AWRPPGKVYTEAF
TRBD1 | TRBJ2-7 | TRBV2 | ASGGQGANEQY
- | TRBJ2-5 | TRBV11-2 | ASSPGGWGETQY
TRBD2 | TRBJ2-7 | TRBV29-1 | SVTRTSGIYEQY
- | TRBJ1-1 | TRBV5-1 | ASSSDSMNTEAF
- | TRBJ2-6 | TRBV9 | ASSPWTAPGANVLT
- | TRBJ2-2 | TRBV4-2 | ASSQASVMPANTGELF
- | TRBJ1-1 | TRBV9 | ASSVDQDKAF
- | TRBJ2-2 | TRBV29-1 | SVESGTWNTGELF
TRBD2 | TRBJ2-1 | TRBV6-6 | ASSTGTRSSNEQF
- | TRBJ1-2 | TRBV7-2 | ASSSLSGVQGYGYT
- | TRBJ1-4 | TRBV5-1 | ASSLTGSRANEKLF
- | TRBJ2-2 | TRBV7-9 | ASSSTGGTGELF
TRBD2 | TRBJ2-1 | TRBV18 | ASSPSGGSYNEQF
- | TRBJ1-2 | TRBV27 | ASIPGEYGYT
- | TRBJ2-7 | TRBV2 | ASGGTLEQY
TRBD1 | TRBJ1-1 | TRBV6-5 | ASTLAGGRTEAF
TRBD2 | TRBJ2-1 | TRBV10-3 | AIKGLGGDYNEQF
- | TRBJ1-1 | TRBV11-1 | ASSNLDSLNTEAF
- | TRBJ2-7 | TRBV27 | ASSSWDGPYEQY
TRBD1 | TRBJ1-2 | TRBV4-1 | ASSQAETGARLT
- | TRBJ2-5 | TRBV5-8 | ASSSRGAGEETQY
TRBD1 | TRBJ1-1 | TRBV5-1 | ASSFRRDRTSEAF
TRBD2 | TRBJ2-7 | TRBV30 | AWSFSGGPYEQY
- | TRBJ2-7 | TRBV7-2 | ASSFSYEQY